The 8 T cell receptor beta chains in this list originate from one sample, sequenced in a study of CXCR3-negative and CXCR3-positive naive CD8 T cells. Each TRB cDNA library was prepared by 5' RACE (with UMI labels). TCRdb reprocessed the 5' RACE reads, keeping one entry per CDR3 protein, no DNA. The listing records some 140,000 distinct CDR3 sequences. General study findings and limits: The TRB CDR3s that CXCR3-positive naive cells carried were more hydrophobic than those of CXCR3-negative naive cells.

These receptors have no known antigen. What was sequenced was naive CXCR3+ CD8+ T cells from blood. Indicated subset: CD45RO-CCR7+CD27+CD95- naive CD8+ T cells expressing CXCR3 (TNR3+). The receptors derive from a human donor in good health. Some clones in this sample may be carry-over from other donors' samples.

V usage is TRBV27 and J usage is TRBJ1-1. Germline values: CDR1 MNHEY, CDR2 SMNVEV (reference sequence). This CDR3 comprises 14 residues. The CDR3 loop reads CASSLDRGNTEAFF.

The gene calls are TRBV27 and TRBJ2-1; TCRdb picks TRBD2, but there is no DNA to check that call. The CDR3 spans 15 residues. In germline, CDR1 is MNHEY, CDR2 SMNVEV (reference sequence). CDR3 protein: CASSFRLADHNEQFF.

The chain's CDR3 is CSITLKNTGELFF. J is TRBJ2-2 and V is TRBV29-1. Per germline, CDR1 SQVTM and CDR2 ANQGSEA. The CDR3 is 13 amino acids.

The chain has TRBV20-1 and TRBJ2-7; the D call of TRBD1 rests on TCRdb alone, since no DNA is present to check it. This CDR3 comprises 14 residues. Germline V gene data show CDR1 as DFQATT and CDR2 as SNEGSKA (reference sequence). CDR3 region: CSARPGQGYYEQYF.

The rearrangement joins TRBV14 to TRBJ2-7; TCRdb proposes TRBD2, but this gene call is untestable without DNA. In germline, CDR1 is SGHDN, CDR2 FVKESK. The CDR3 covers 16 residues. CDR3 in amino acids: CASSQEPTSAAYEQYF.

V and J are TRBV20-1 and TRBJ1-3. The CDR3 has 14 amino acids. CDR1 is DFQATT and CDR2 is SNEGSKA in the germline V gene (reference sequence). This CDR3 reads CSARGQGSGNTIYF.

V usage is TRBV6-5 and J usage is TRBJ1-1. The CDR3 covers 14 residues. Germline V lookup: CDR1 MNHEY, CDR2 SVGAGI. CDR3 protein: CASSYSRGYTEAFF.

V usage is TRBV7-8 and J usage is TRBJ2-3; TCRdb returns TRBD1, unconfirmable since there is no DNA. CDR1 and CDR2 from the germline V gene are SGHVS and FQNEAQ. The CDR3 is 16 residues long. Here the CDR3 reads CASSLSGQGYTDTQYF.